These 16 T cell receptor beta chains were all obtained from the same sample, sequenced in a study of Ad26.COV2.S vaccination and SARS-CoV-2 variants. Treatment in this sample: 19 received Ad26.COV2.S at low or high dose, single or two shots; 5 received placebo; per-sample allocation not given. Sampling took place 63 days after the first vaccine or placebo injection. Sequenced by immunoSEQ multiplex PCR; TCRdb stores in-frame clones only, minus some. The sample has approximately 300,000 clones; just over 85% are singletons. The sequencing used peripheral blood, collected in a trial of Ad26.COV2.S vaccine versus placebo. The receptor set was obtained from a person aged 18-60 years who received the Ad26.COV2.S COVID-19 vaccine or a placebo.

This clone was recorded once. The chain has TRBV14 and TRBJ2-7, with D tentatively TRBD1 (6 bases). Germline V gene sequence: CDR1 SGHDN, CDR2 FVKESK. Trimming took 8 bases from V and 3 from J, leaving 17 bases between them. This CDR3 comprises 14 residues. CDR3 protein: CASGPRTGIYEQYF. The CDR3 DNA follows: TGTGCCAGCGGCCCGCGCACAGGGATCTACGAGCAGTACTTC.

This chain uses TRBV3-1 (or the pseudogene TRBV3-2) with TRBJ1-2; D not certain. CDR1 and CDR2 from the germline V gene are LGHDT and YNNKEL (reference sequence). V lost 0 bases, J lost 4 bases, and 9 bases lay in between. The CDR3 consists of 14 residues. CDR3 in amino acids: CASSQDLAGYGYTF. In nucleotides, the CDR3 is TGTGCCAGCAGCCAAGATTTGGCAGGCTATGGCTACACCTTC.

The chain links TRBV5-6 to TRBJ2-1, with 11 positions matching TRBD1. Unmatched junction bases numbered 2, after V lost 3 bases and J lost 3 bases. This CDR3 has 15 residues. Germline CDR1 is SGHDT and CDR2 is YYEEEE. The CDR3 loop reads CASSSDRGLYNEQFF. The CDR3 DNA reads as TGTGCCAGCAGCTCGGACAGGGGGCTCTACAATGAGCAGTTCTTC.

The V gene is TRBV5-1, the J gene TRBJ1-1; unclear D gene. V was cut by 1 base and J by 1 base, with 11 bases left in between. Germline assignment: CDR1 SGHRS and CDR2 YFSETQ. The CDR3 spans 15 residues. The CDR3 region is CASSLYGRTNTEAFF. In DNA form, the CDR3 reads TGCGCCAGCAGCTTGTACGGGAGAACGAACACTGAAGCTTTCTTT.

This chain connects TRBV5-4 to TRBJ1-1; D not certain. The CDR3 contains 13 residues. CDR1 SGHNT and CDR2 YYREEE come from the germline V gene (reference sequence). V lost 3 bases to trimming and J lost 4 bases, with 10 bases between them. The CDR3 is CASSSSSTTEAFF. Here the CDR3 DNA reads TGTGCCAGCAGCTCTAGTTCTACCACTGAAGCTTTCTTT.

This sequence joins TRBV6-1 and TRBJ1-1; D remains ambiguous. The germline gives CDR1 MNHNS, CDR2 SASEGT. CDR3 length equals 11 residues. V lost 2 bases, J lost 8 bases, and 6 bases lay in between. CDR3 residues: CASSERTEAFF. The CDR3 nucleotides are TGTGCCAGCAGTGAAAGGACGGAAGCTTTCTTT.

Comment on this clone: The sample holds other DNA sequences that translate to the same CDR3. The genes are TRBV7-6 and TRBJ2-1; the D gene is possibly TRBD2 (7 bases). V shed 1 base and J shed 1 base, with 8 bases lying between them. Germline loops: CDR1 SGHVS, CDR2 FNYEAQ. CDR3 length: 15 residues. CDR3 DNA: TGTGCCAGCAGCTTAGAGGGGGGGTCCTACAATGAGCAGTTCTTC. It codes for CASSLEGGSYNEQFF.

The gene calls are TRBV30 and TRBJ1-2; D is unresolved. Trimming stripped 2 bases from V and 8 bases from J, with 9 bases between. The CDR3 loop spans 11 amino acids. The germline V gene has CDR1 GTSNPN and CDR2 SVGIG (reference sequence). As DNA, the CDR3 is TGTGCCTGGAGTATGGGGAACGGCTACACCTTC. Its translation is CAWSMGNGYTF. Variable domain in full (rest from reference TRBV30 and TRBJ1-2): SQTIHQWPATLVQPVGSPLSLECTVEGTSNPNLYWYRQAAGRGLQLLFYSVGIGQISSEVPQNLSASRPQDRQFILSSKKLLLSDSGFYLCAWSMGNGYTFGSGTRLTVV.

This sequence joins TRBV3-1 (or the pseudogene TRBV3-2) and TRBJ2-1; TRBD2 is a possible D gene (6 bases). The CDR3 has 12 residues. CDR1 and CDR2 from the germline V gene are LGHDT and YNNKEL (reference sequence). V gave up 0 bases and J gave up 15 bases, with 12 bases separating them. The CDR3 DNA reads TGTGCCAGCAGCCAAGACCGACTAGATCTGTTCTTC. Amino acids: CASSQDRLDLFF.

This sequence joins TRBV6-1 and TRBJ2-7; no clear D gene. Germline CDR1 MNHNS, CDR2 SASEGT. The germline V and J ends were trimmed by 2 bases and 3 bases, with 5 bases remaining between them. The CDR3 is made up of 12 amino acids. The CDR3 region is CASSENVYEQYF. The CDR3 bases are TGTGCCAGCAGTGAAAACGTCTACGAGCAGTACTTC.

This chain joins TRBV18 and TRBJ1-5, with 9 bases matching TRBD1. The V gene end was trimmed by 3 bases and the J gene end by 5 bases; junction bases not matched to a gene: 5. Looked up from germline, CDR1 is KGHSH and CDR2 is LQKENI. The CDR3 loop spans 15 amino acids. CDR3 bases: TGTGCCAGCTCACCTGGGACAGGGAAAGATCAGCCCCAGCATTTT. Translation: CASSPGTGKDQPQHF.

The chain couples TRBV6-2 or TRBV6-3 to TRBJ1-1, with unresolved D. Trimming shortened V by 5 bases and J by 1 base, and 8 bases separated the two germline ends. This CDR3 has 13 residues. Germline loops: CDR1 MNHEY, CDR2 SVGEGT. The CDR3 DNA is TGTGCCAGCAGTGACGACCGGAACACTGAAGCTTTCTTT. It specifies CASSDDRNTEAFF.

The V call is TRBV7-2, the J call TRBJ2-7, with D tentatively TRBD1 (5 bases). The V end was cut by 0 bases, the J end by 3 bases, with 12 bases between. CDR1 and CDR2 (germline): SGHTA, FQGNSA. The CDR3 is 15 residues long. The CDR3 here is CASSLAPKDSYEQYF. CDR3 nucleotides: TGTGCCAGCAGCTTAGCCCCTAAAGACAGCTACGAGCAGTACTTC.

The chain recombines TRBV5-6 with TRBJ1-2; 8 nucleotides align to TRBD1. CDR3 length: 15 residues. The ends lost 2 bases at V and 4 bases at J; junction bases unmatched: 7. Germline CDR1 is SGHDT and CDR2 is YYEEEE. CDR3 protein: CASSFGGTGVYGYTF. The CDR3, as DNA: TGTGCCAGCAGCTTTGGGGGGACAGGAGTCTATGGCTACACCTTC.

This clone was picked up a small number of times. The chain recombines TRBV7-8 with TRBJ2-2, with a possible D match to TRBD2 (7 bases). Germline-derived CDR1 and CDR2 are SGHVS and FQNEAQ. The CDR3 has 15 amino acids. Between the trimmed V and J ends, which lost 1 base and 3 bases, there was a span of 9 bases. The CDR3, as DNA: TGTGCCAGCAGCTTAGGCGGGGGCTACACCGGGGAGCTGTTTTTT. Protein: CASSLGGGYTGELFF. The whole variable domain, filled in from reference TRBV7-8 and TRBJ2-2, reads GAGVSQSPRYKVAKRGQDVALRCDPISGHVSLFWYQQALGQGPEFLTYFQNEAQLDKSGLPSDRFFAERPEGSVSTLKIQRTQQEDSAVYLCASSLGGGYTGELFFGEGSRLTVL.

The V call is TRBV18, the J call TRBJ1-5; 8 bases map to TRBD1. V gave up 0 bases and J gave up 0 bases; unmatched junction bases: 19. CDR1 is KGHSH, CDR2 LQKENI, per germline. This CDR3 is built from 22 residues. DNA for the CDR3: TGTGCCAGCTCACCACCTACCGCAGGGGGCTCCAAGTGGGGCCATAGCAATCAGCCCCAGCATTTT. Its protein product is CASSPPTAGGSKWGHSNQPQHF.